These T cell receptor beta chains were read from a single sample in a study of blood T cell repertoires in COVID-19. Sequencing was performed with immunoSEQ multiplex PCR; in TCRdb, only in-frame clones are kept and a portion is missing. The profile covers about 230,000 clones, with 75% to 85% appearing a single time and over 1% taken by the ten largest. Sequences were obtained from peripheral blood. The receptor source for this set is a woman in her thirties with COVID-19, enrolled during active disease. CDR3s include the opening cysteine and the closing phenylalanine or tryptophan. D genes are given only for firm matches. For some rows the clone size is stated as once, few or many, or as a class when expanded; others skip it.

d_call,cdr3_length,j_call,v_call,clone_size,cdr3_aa,cdr3_nt
-,13,TRBJ1-5,TRBV6-1,-,CASSDRVNQPQHF,TGTGCCAGCAGTGACAGGGTCAATCAGCCCCAGCATTTT
TRBD2,16,TRBJ2-1,TRBV19,-,CASSIWASGPYNEQFF,TGTGCCAGTAGTATATGGGCTAGCGGGCCCTACAATGAGCAGTTCTTC
-,12,TRBJ2-4,TRBV6-2/TRBV6-3,-,CASSLAENIQYF,TGTGCCAGCAGTTTGGCGGAAAACATTCAGTACTTC
TRBD2,16,TRBJ2-1,TRBV27,-,CASSPRPILAGNEQFF,TGTGCCAGCAGTCCCCGCCCTATACTAGCGGGGAATGAGCAGTTCTTC
-,14,TRBJ2-3,TRBV29-1,-,CSVVYGGRTDTQYF,TGCAGCGTTGTTTATGGGGGCCGCACAGATACGCAGTATTTT
-,14,TRBJ1-2,TRBV6-1,-,CASSERAGPTGYTF,TGTGCCAGCAGTGAACGCGCAGGGCCAACTGGCTACACCTTC
TRBD2,18,TRBJ2-7,TRBV7-9,-,CASSSPGTSGKDSYEQYF,TGTGCCAGCAGCTCTCCTGGGACTAGCGGGAAAGATTCCTACGAGCAGTACTTC
-,14,TRBJ2-1,TRBV6-6,-,CASSLTSSYNEQFF,TGTGCCAGCAGTCTAACGAGCTCCTACAATGAGCAGTTCTTC
TRBD2,17,TRBJ2-7,TRBV2,few,CASAGLAGLPRGYEQYF,TGTGCCAGTGCGGGACTAGCGGGCCTTCCAAGGGGCTACGAGCAGTACTTC
-,15,TRBJ2-7,TRBV3-1/TRBV3-2,-,CASAEVGSGPYEQYF,TGTGCCAGCGCCGAGGTCGGGAGCGGGCCTTACGAGCAGTACTTC
-,12,TRBJ1-1,TRBV18,-,CASSTGNTEAFF,TGTGCCAGCTCAACAGGGAACACTGAAGCTTTCTTT
TRBD2,17,TRBJ2-5,TRBV3-1/TRBV3-2,-,CASSQDLYSGGPETQYF,TGTGCCAGCAGCCAAGATCTATATAGCGGGGGACCAGAGACCCAGTACTTC
TRBD1,14,TRBJ1-2,TRBV19,once,CASSIDRGSYGYTF,TGTGCCAGTAGTATCGACAGGGGTTCTTATGGCTACACCTTC
TRBD2,12,TRBJ2-3,TRBV7-9,-,CSDSGSADTQYF,TGTAGCGACAGCGGGAGTGCAGATACGCAGTATTTT
TRBD2,17,TRBJ2-2,TRBV7-2,few,CASSLSGGRPNTGELFF,TGTGCCAGCAGCTTATCGGGCGGGAGGCCGAACACCGGGGAGCTGTTTTTT
-,11,TRBJ1-1,TRBV29-1,-,CSVRPYTEAFF,TGCAGCGTCAGGCCTTACACTGAAGCTTTCTTT
-,13,TRBJ2-5,TRBV6-5,-,CASSSPLGRTQYF,TGTGCCAGCAGTTCTCCCCTGGGGAGGACCCAGTACTTC
TRBD1,14,TRBJ2-3,TRBV5-4,-,CASSGTGATDTQYF,TGTGCCAGCAGCGGGACAGGAGCCACAGATACGCAGTATTTT
TRBD2,18,TRBJ2-3,TRBV3-1/TRBV3-2,-,CASSQDIREGLCSNTQYF,TGTGCCAGCAGCCAAGACATTCGGGAGGGCCTATGCTCAAATACGCAGTATTTT
-,13,TRBJ1-5,TRBV5-1,-,CASSWGQDQPQHF,TGCGCCAGCAGCTGGGGGCAGGATCAGCCCCAGCATTTT
-,14,TRBJ1-2,TRBV15,-,CATSGGPANYGYTF,TGTGCCACCAGCGGGGGCCCAGCTAACTATGGCTACACCTTC
-,17,TRBJ2-3,TRBV29-1,once,CSVAGQGAGSSTDTQYF,TGCAGCGTTGCTGGACAGGGAGCGGGGTCTAGCACAGATACGCAGTATTTT
TRBD1,13,TRBJ1-5,TRBV6-2/TRBV6-3,few,CASSLQGVQPQHF,TGTGCCAGCAGTTTACAGGGGGTTCAGCCCCAGCATTTT
TRBD1,15,TRBJ2-7,TRBV24-1,-,CATSSSGTGGYEQYF,TGTGCCACCAGTTCATCTGGGACAGGGGGTTACGAGCAGTACTTC
TRBD2,15,TRBJ2-5,TRBV30,-,CAWRSAGWGGETQYF,TGTGCCTGGAGATCCGCCGGTTGGGGGGGGGAGACCCAGTACTTC
TRBD1,16,TRBJ1-2,TRBV27,-,CASRYSGTGVIYGYTF,TGTGCCAGCAGGTACTCCGGGACAGGGGTCATCTATGGCTACACCTTC
-,14,TRBJ2-7,TRBV30,-,CAWSVKAGSYEQYF,TGTGCCTGGAGTGTAAAGGCAGGCTCCTACGAGCAGTACTTC
TRBD1,16,TRBJ2-3,TRBV2,-,CASSERAGGWTDTQYF,TGTGCCAGCAGTGAAAGGGCAGGGGGCTGGACAGATACGCAGTATTTT
TRBD1,18,TRBJ2-6,TRBV5-4,-,CASSSTGGAPPGANVLTF,TGTGCCAGCAGCTCAACAGGGGGCGCTCCCCCTGGGGCCAACGTCCTGACTTTC
TRBD1,16,TRBJ2-6,TRBV15,-,CATSPRTGTGANVLTF,TGTGCCACCAGCCCCCGGACAGGGACTGGGGCCAACGTCCTGACTTTC
-,18,TRBJ1-2,TRBV4-3,-,CASSQDNLGQGGNYGYTF,TGCGCCAGCAGCCAAGATAATTTGGGACAAGGGGGTAACTATGGCTACACCTTC
-,14,TRBJ2-1,TRBV19,once,CASWGHPTANEQFF,TGTGCCAGTTGGGGACACCCGACCGCCAATGAGCAGTTCTTC
-,15,TRBJ1-2,TRBV5-4,-,CASSSGEGQFYGYTF,TGTGCCAGCAGCTCCGGAGAGGGCCAATTCTATGGCTACACCTTC
TRBD1,14,TRBJ2-7,TRBV28,-,CASSFPGQGREQYF,TGTGCCAGCAGTTTCCCTGGACAGGGAAGAGAGCAGTACTTC
-,11,TRBJ1-1,TRBV7-9,-,CASSQNTEAFF,TGTGCCAGCAGCCAGAACACTGAAGCTTTCTTT
TRBD2,16,TRBJ2-5,TRBV3-1/TRBV3-2,-,CASSRRTGGAGETQYF,TGTGCCAGCAGCCGCCGAACCGGGGGGGCCGGAGAGACCCAGTACTTC
TRBD1,15,TRBJ2-7,TRBV7-2,-,CASSTQQGASYEQYF,TGTGCCAGCAGCACACAACAGGGGGCGTCCTACGAGCAGTACTTC
TRBD1,14,TRBJ2-3,TRBV29-1,-,CSVEERGRSDTQYF,TGCAGCGTTGAAGAAAGGGGGCGGTCAGATACGCAGTATTTT
-,12,TRBJ2-7,TRBV12-3/TRBV12-4,-,CASSGSSYEQYF,TGTGCCAGCAGCGGGTCTTCCTACGAGCAGTACTTC